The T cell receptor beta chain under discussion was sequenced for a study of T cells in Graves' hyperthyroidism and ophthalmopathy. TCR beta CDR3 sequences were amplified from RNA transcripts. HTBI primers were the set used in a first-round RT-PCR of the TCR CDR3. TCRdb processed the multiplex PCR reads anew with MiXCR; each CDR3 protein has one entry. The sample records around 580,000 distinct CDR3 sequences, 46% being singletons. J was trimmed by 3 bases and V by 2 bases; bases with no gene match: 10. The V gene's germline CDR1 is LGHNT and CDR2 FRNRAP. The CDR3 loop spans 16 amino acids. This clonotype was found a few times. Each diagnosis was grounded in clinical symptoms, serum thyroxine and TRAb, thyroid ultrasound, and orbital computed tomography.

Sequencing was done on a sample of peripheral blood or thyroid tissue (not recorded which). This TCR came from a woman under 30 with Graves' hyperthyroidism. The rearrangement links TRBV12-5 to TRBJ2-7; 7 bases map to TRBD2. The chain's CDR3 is CASGLRTGGSNYEQYF. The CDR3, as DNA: TGTGCTAGTGGTTTGAGAACTGGCGGGAGCAACTACGAGCAGTACTTC.